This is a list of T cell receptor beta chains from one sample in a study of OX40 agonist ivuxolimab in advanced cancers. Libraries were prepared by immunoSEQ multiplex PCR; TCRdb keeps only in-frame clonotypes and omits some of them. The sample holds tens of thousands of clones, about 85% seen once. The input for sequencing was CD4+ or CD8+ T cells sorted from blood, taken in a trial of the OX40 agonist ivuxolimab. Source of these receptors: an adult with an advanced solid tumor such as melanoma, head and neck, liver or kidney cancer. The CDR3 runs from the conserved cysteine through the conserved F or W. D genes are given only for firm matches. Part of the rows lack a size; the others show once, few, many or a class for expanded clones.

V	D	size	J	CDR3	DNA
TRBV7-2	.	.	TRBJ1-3	CASSSGVGNTIYF	TGTGCCAGCAGCTCAGGTGTCGGAAACACCATATATTTT
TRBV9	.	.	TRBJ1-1	CASSVSGTDGTEAFF	TGTGCCAGCAGCGTCTCAGGGACGGATGGCACTGAAGCTTTCTTT
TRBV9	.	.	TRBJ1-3	CASSPTGSSGNTIYF	TGTGCCAGCAGCCCCACAGGTTCCTCTGGAAACACCATATATTTT
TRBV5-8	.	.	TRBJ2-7	CASSRMTSGVVYEQYF	TGTGCCAGCAGCCGAATGACCTCGGGGGTGGTATACGAGCAGTACTTC
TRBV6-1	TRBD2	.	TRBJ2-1	CASSGGGHNEQFF	TGTGCCAGCAGTGGCGGGGGGCACAATGAGCAGTTCTTC
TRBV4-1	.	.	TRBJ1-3	CASSQVSGIGNTIYF	TGCGCCAGCAGCCAAGTTTCTGGTATCGGAAACACCATATATTTT
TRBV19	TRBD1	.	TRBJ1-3	CASSGGPTGNTIYF	TGTGCCAGTTCAGGGGGACCGACTGGAAACACCATATATTTT
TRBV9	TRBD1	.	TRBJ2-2	CASSARTGTGELFF	TGTGCCAGCAGCGCCCGGACAGGGACCGGGGAGCTGTTTTTT
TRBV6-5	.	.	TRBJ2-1	CASSLKGLMGGEQFF	TGTGCCAGCAGTTTAAAGGGTCTGATGGGAGGTGAGCAGTTCTTC
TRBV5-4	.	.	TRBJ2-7	CASSLVGGAVSYEQYF	TGTGCCAGCAGCTTGGTAGGCGGGGCCGTCTCCTACGAGCAGTACTTC
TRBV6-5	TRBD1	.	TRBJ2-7	CASKRTGGVYEQYF	TGTGCCAGCAAAAGGACAGGGGGCGTCTACGAGCAGTACTTC
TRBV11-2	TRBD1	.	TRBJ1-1	CASSSHGQGRDEAFF	TGTGCCAGCAGCTCCCACGGACAGGGGCGGGATGAAGCTTTCTTT
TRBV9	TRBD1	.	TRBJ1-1	CASSVDWTWDRGAFF	TGTGCCAGCAGCGTAGACTGGACATGGGACAGGGGAGCTTTCTTT
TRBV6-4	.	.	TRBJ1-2	CASSEEGYGYTF	TGTGCCAGCAGTGAGGAAGGCTATGGCTACACCTTC
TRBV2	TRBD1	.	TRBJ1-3	CASSEGQAGNTIYF	TGTGCCAGCAGTGAGGGACAGGCTGGAAACACCATATATTTT
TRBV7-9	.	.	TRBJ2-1	CASSPTSGLDEQFF	TGTGCCAGCAGCCCGACTAGTGGGTTGGATGAGCAGTTCTTC
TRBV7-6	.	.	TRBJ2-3	CASSSGRDTQYF	TGTGCCAGCAGTTCAGGGAGAGATACGCAGTATTTT
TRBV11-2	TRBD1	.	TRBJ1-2	CASSPLGQGANGYTF	TGTGCCAGCAGCCCATTGGGACAGGGGGCAAATGGCTACACCTTC
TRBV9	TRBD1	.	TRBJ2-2	CASSARDRGTNTGELFF	TGTGCCAGCAGCGCCAGGGACAGGGGAACGAACACCGGGGAGCTGTTTTTT
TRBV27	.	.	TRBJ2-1	CASSPAGTSEFF	TGTGCCAGCAGTCCGGCAGGGACATCGGAGTTCTTC
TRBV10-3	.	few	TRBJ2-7	CAITKGQGVNEQYF	TGTGCCATCACCAAGGGTCAGGGCGTGAACGAGCAGTACTTC
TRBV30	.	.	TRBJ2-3	CAWSGGGGGTDTQYF	TGTGCCTGGAGTGGCGGAGGGGGGGGGACAGATACGCAGTATTTT
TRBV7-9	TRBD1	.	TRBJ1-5	CASSLGTGFLGSNQPQHF	TGTGCCAGCAGCTTAGGGACAGGTTTTTTGGGAAGCAATCAGCCCCAGCATTTT
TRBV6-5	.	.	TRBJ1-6	CASSYPTRNSPLHF	TGTGCCAGCAGTTACCCAACACGTAATTCACCCCTCCACTTT
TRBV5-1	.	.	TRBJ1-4	CASSWIGGNEKLFF	TGCGCCAGCAGCTGGATCGGGGGGAATGAAAAACTGTTTTTT
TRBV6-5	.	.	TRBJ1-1	CASSYTRGNTEAFF	TGTGCCAGCAGTTACACGAGGGGGAACACTGAAGCTTTCTTT
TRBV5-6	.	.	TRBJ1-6	CASSLKGKGYNSPLHF	TGTGCCAGCAGCTTGAAGGGTAAAGGCTATAATTCACCCCTCCACTTT